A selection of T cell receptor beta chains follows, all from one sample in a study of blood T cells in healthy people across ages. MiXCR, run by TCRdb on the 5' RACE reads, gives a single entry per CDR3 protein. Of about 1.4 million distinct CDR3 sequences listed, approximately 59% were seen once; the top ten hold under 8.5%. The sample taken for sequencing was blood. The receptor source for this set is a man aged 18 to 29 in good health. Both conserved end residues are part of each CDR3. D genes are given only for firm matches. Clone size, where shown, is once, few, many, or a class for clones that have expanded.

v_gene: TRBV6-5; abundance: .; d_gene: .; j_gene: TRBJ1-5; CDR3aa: CASSYTGFNQPQHF; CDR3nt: TGTGCCAGCAGTTACACGGGGTTCAATCAGCCCCAGCATTTT
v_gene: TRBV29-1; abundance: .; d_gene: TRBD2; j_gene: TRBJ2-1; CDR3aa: CSVERAGGVNEQFF; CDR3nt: TGCAGCGTTGAAAGGGCGGGAGGGGTCAATGAGCAGTTCTTC
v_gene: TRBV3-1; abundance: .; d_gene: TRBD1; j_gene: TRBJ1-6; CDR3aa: CASSRVSPGQGNSPLHF; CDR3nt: TGTGCCAGCAGCCGAGTCTCCCCGGGACAGGGGAATTCACCCCTCCACTTT
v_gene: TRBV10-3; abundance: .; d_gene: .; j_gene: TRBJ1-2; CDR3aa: CAISDPGRIDGYTF; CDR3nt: TGTGCCATCAGTGATCCGGGGCGCATCGATGGCTACACCTTC
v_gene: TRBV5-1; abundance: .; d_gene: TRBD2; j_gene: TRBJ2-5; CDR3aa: CASNSGIVQETQYF; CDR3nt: TGCGCCAGCAATAGCGGGATTGTGCAAGAGACCCAGTACTTC
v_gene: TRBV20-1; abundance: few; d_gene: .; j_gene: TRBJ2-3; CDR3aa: CSATVPTTDTQYF; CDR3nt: TGCAGTGCTACGGTTCCCACAACAGATACGCAGTATTTT
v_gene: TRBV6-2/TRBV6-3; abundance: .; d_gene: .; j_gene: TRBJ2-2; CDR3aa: CASTRQAIGAPGTGELFF; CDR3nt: TGTGCCAGCACGCGGCAAGCGATCGGAGCCCCGGGTACCGGGGAGCTGTTTTTT
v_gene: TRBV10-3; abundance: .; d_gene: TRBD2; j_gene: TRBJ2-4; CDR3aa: CAISEESGTGAKNIQYF; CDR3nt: TGTGCCATCAGTGAGGAAAGCGGGACGGGGGCCAAAAACATTCAGTACTTC
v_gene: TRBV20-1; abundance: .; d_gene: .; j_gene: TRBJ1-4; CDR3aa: CSARDPGRSNEKLFF; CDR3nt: TGCAGTGCTAGAGATCCCGGACGCTCTAATGAAAAACTGTTTTTT
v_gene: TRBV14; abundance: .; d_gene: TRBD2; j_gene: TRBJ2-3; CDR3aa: CASSQIAGSDTQYF; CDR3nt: TGTGCCAGCAGCCAAATAGCGGGGTCAGATACGCAGTATTTT
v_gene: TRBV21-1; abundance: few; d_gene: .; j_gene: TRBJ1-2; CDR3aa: CASSKRENDGYTF; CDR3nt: TGTGCCAGCAGCAAACGGGAGAATGATGGCTACACCTTC
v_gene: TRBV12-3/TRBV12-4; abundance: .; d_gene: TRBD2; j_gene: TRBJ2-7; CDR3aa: CASSPGLAGDREQYF; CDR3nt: TGTGCCAGCAGTCCCGGACTAGCGGGAGACCGGGAGCAGTACTTC
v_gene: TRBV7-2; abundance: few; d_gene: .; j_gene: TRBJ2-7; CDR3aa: CASSLAGGLAYEQYF; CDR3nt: TGTGCCAGCAGCTTAGCGGGGGGGCTAGCCTACGAGCAGTACTTC
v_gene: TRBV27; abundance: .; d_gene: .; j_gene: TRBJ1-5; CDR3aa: CASSLSRSQPQHF; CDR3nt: TGTGCCAGCAGTTTATCACGGTCGCAGCCCCAGCATTTT
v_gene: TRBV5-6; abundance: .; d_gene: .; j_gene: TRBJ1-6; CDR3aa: CASSLARAAYNSPLHF; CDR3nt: TGTGCCAGCAGCTTGGCCAGGGCGGCCTATAATTCACCCCTCCACTTT
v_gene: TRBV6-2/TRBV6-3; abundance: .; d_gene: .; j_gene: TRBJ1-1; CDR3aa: CASSWRNTEAFF; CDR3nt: TGTGCCAGCAGTTGGAGGAACACTGAAGCTTTCTTT